These 6 T cell receptor beta chains originate from one sample sequenced in a study of cytomegalovirus exposure and HLA in healthy donors. PCR involved 60 Vbeta and 13 Jbeta primers. Some clones are missing from TCRdb's copy, which holds only in-frame ones; the method was immunoSEQ multiplex PCR. This sample has around 140,000 clones, with just under 90% found just once. Sequencing was performed on PBMCs. These receptors were taken from a woman aged 25-40 years in good health and CMV-seronegative.

This clone showed up just a few times. The rearrangement uses TRBV5-6 and TRBJ1-6; no definite D call. The CDR3 consists of 16 residues. CDR1 is SGHDT, CDR2 YYEEEE, per germline. V shed 5 bases and J shed 5 bases, with 17 bases lying between them. CDR3 DNA sequence: TGTGCCAGCAGTTCGATTCATGTGACAAATAATTCACCCCTCCACTTT. Translating it yields CASSSIHVTNNSPLHF.

V gene TRBV19 combines with J gene TRBJ2-7; D is perhaps TRBD1 (6 bases). The CDR3 runs 16 residues. Between the trimmed V and J ends, which lost 1 base and 0 bases, there was a span of 13 bases. Germline values: CDR1 LNHDA, CDR2 SQIVND (reference sequence). The CDR3, as DNA: TGTGCCAGTAGTATAGGAACGAGGGGGAGCTCCTACGAGCAGTACTTC. It encodes CASSIGTRGSSYEQYF.

The chain recombines TRBV14 with TRBJ1-1; possible D gene TRBD1, 5 bases. V gave up 0 bases and J gave up 7 bases, with 21 bases separating them. Germline V gene sequence: CDR1 SGHDN, CDR2 FVKESK. The CDR3 sequence is 17 residues long. CDR3 in DNA: TGTGCCAGCAGCCAAGATTCAAGGACACCGTGGGCCATTGAAGCTTTCTTT. It codes for CASSQDSRTPWAIEAFF.

This rearrangement joins TRBV2 to TRBJ1-4; D ambiguous. Germline V gene data show CDR1 as SNHLY and CDR2 as FYNNEI. The CDR3 length is 14 residues. V dropped 5 bases and J dropped 0 bases, with 7 bases sitting between them. The DNA of the CDR3 is TGTGCCAGCAGTCAGGAAGCAACTAATGAAAAACTGTTTTTT. Translated: CASSQEATNEKLFF.

V usage is TRBV5-1 and J usage is TRBJ2-5; tentatively, D is TRBD1 (5 bases). Germline CDR1 and CDR2: SGHRS and YFSETQ. The CDR3 contains 15 residues. Trimming took 0 bases from V and 4 from J, leaving 13 bases between them. The chain's CDR3 is CASSLGVTQGETQYF. The CDR3 bases are TGCGCCAGCAGCTTGGGGGTCACGCAGGGAGAGACCCAGTACTTC.

About this clone: At the DNA level, this CDR3 is encoded by other sequences in the same sample as well. This chain connects TRBV30 to TRBJ1-1, with no clear D. The germline gives CDR1 GTSNPN, CDR2 SVGIG (reference sequence). The CDR3 is made up of 13 amino acids. V lost 0 bases and J lost 1, with 6 bases in between. The CDR3 DNA follows: TGTGCCTGGAGTGTAATGAGGAACACTGAAGCTTTCTTT. It codes for CAWSVMRNTEAFF. The full variable domain, rest sourced from reference TRBV30 and TRBJ1-1, is SQTIHQWPATLVQPVGSPLSLECTVEGTSNPNLYWYRQAAGRGLQLLFYSVGIGQISSEVPQNLSASRPQDRQFILSSKKLLLSDSGFYLCAWSVMRNTEAFFGQGTRLTVV.